One and the same sample provided the 16 T cell receptor delta chains below, sequenced in a study of gamma-delta T cells after stem cell transplantation. TCRdb reapplied CATT to the RT-PCR reads. The sample holds roughly 2,000 delta-chain clones, less than 4% seen once. The sequenced material came from gamma-delta T cells. Source of these receptors: a human donor. It is not recorded whose cells these are; they may come from a transplant donor.

Relative to its sample, this clone is medium-sized. Additional DNA sequences in this sample encode the identical CDR3. The J gene is TRDJ1, the V gene TRDV2, with D unclear. With 2 bases removed from V and 0 bases from J, the gap between germline ends came to 12 bases. The length of the CDR3 is 15 residues. CDR1 and CDR2 from the germline V gene are GEAIGNYY and EKD. In DNA form, the CDR3 reads TGTGCCTGTGACATATTGGGTCCTTACACCGATAAACTCATCTTT. This encodes CACDILGPYTDKLIF.

This clone is deemed medium-sized. It differs at one base from a far larger clone, so likely a read error. At the DNA level, this CDR3 is encoded by other sequences in the same sample as well. V gene TRDV3 combines with J gene TRDJ1; D is undetermined. This CDR3 is built from 15 residues. Germline CDR1 reads TVYSNPD; CDR2 reads GDNSRS (reference sequence). The CDR3 loop reads CAFETPISHADKLIF. The CDR3 nucleotides are TGTGCCTTTGAGACCCCTATATCCCACGCCGATAAGCTCATCTTT. The full variable domain, its missing parts supplied by reference TRDV3 and TRDJ1, is CDKVTQSSPDQTVASGSEVVLLCTYDTVYSNPDLFWYRIRPDYSFQFVFYGDNSRSEGADFTQGRFSVKHILTQKAFHLVISPVRTEDSATYYCAFETPISHADKLIFGKGTRVTVEP.

As for this clone: This DNA's translation and the protein TCRdb lists, from a much larger clone, do not match at residue 4, likely due to a read error; the protein shown is translated from the DNA. The chain carries TRDV2 and TRDJ1, with TRDD3 matching over 8 bases. The CDR3 totals 16 residues. Losses at the gene ends were 5 bases for V and 4 bases for J; bases not matched to a gene: 14. The germline V gene has CDR1 GEAIGNYY and CDR2 EKD. This CDR3 reads CACVTVRGDTRDKLIF. The CDR3 coding sequence is TGTGCCTGTGTCACTGTAAGAGGGGATACTCGCGATAAACTCATCTTT.

In this sample, this clone turned up a few times. A read error may be the cause here, since a much bigger clone is one base away. The V call is TRDV2, the J call TRDJ1; TRDD3 matches 13 bases. The V gene's germline CDR1 is GEAIGNYY and CDR2 EKD. The CDR3 length is 17 residues. The CDR3 reads CACHTVLGDTYTDKLIF. CDR3 coding DNA: TGTGCCTGTCACACGGTACTGGGGGATACGTACACCGATAAACTCATCTTT.

This clone is medium-sized within its sample. The genes are TRDV2 and TRDJ3, with 13 bases identical to TRDD3. The V gene's germline CDR1 is GEAIGNYY and CDR2 EKD. The length of the CDR3 is 22 residues. V was clipped by 3 bases and J by 0 bases; unmatched bases: 13. The CDR3 sequence is CACDGSTGGYASSSWDTRQMFF. Here the CDR3 DNA reads TGTGCCTGTGACGGCAGTACTGGGGGATACGCGTCTAGCTCCTGGGACACCCGACAGATGTTTTTC.

As concerns this clone: This likely stems from a read error, as it lies one base from a far larger clone. The sample contains more than one DNA sequence encoding this CDR3. CDR3 protein: CACDTAGGTSSWDTRQMFF. The CDR3 DNA sequence: TGTGCCTGTGACACCGCTGGGGGAACGAGCTCCTGGGACACCCGACAGATGTTCTTC. The V gene is TRDV2, the J gene TRDJ3; TRDD3 matches at 8 bases. CDR1 is GEAIGNYY and CDR2 is EKD in the germline V gene. This CDR3 region has 19 residues.

This clone is judged medium-sized. Additional DNA sequences in this sample encode the identical CDR3. The chain recombines TRDV2 with TRDJ3; D unresolved. The CDR3 totals 18 residues. V was shortened by 0 bases and J by 0 bases, with 11 bases between the two germline ends. CDR1 GEAIGNYY and CDR2 EKD come from the germline V gene. The CDR3 is CACDTVDSDSWDTRQMFF. Written as DNA, the CDR3 is TGTGCCTGTGACACCGTGGATTCCGACTCCTGGGACACCCGACAGATGTTTTTC.

This clone was picked up a small number of times. V gene TRDV1 combines with J gene TRDJ1, with TRDD3 identical over 10 bases. The germline CDR1 and CDR2 sequences are TSWWSYY and QGS. Germline trimming cut 2 bases from V and 0 bases from J; bases unmatched to any gene: 18. The CDR3 is 21 residues long. The CDR3 region is CALGEIDYFGLGDKYTDKLIF. DNA for the CDR3: TGTGCTCTTGGGGAAATCGACTACTTTGGGCTGGGGGATAAGTACACCGATAAACTCATCTTT.

By share, this clone ranks as medium-sized. The rearrangement links TRDV2 to TRDJ1; 10 bases agree with TRDD3. This CDR3 has 17 residues. V was pared by 1 base and J by 0 bases, with 7 bases of the junction left unmatched. Germline V gene data show CDR1 as GEAIGNYY and CDR2 as EKD. CDR3 amino acids: CACDTLRTGGYTDKLIF. CDR3 DNA sequence: TGTGCCTGTGACACACTCCGTACTGGGGGATACACCGATAAACTCATCTTT.

This clone was found a few times. The V and J genes are TRDV1 and TRDJ1; 8 bases map to TRDD3. This CDR3 has 24 amino acids. The ends lost 0 bases at V and 1 base at J; junction bases unmatched: 28. Germline V gives CDR1 TSWWSYY, CDR2 QGS. This CDR3 reads CALGELGFGETGLGVGLITDKLIF. The CDR3 region has the DNA TGTGCTCTTGGGGAACTAGGGTTCGGTGAGACCGGACTGGGGGTTGGCCTAATCACCGATAAACTCATCTTT.

This clone was counted a few times. The rearrangement links TRDV1 to TRDJ1; perhaps TRDD3 as D (6 bases). This CDR3 comprises 23 residues. With 11 bases removed from V and 2 bases from J, the gap between germline ends came to 45 bases. The germline V gene has CDR1 TSWWSYY and CDR2 QGS. In DNA, the CDR3 is TGTGCTATAACTCCCAACCCCGTACTGGAGGATACCTACCCCTTTTTAAGTACCGATAAACTCATCTTT. Translating gives CAITPNPVLEDTYPFLSTDKLIF.

The chain uses TRDV2 and TRDJ3, with D possibly TRDD3 on 6 matching bases. CDR3 size: 20 residues. CDR1 is GEAIGNYY, CDR2 EKD, per germline. Trimming left V 1 base short and J 0 bases short, with 18 bases between. Written as DNA, the CDR3 is TGTGCCTGTGACACAGGAGGGATAACGGGGAGCTCCTGGGACACCCGACAGATGTTTTTC. As protein: CACDTGGITGSSWDTRQMFF.

This clone was seen more than once but under ten times. Distinct nucleotide sequences in the sample also encode this CDR3. The chain uses TRDV2 and TRDJ1, with 9 bases matching TRDD3. This CDR3 has 17 amino acids. Germline CDR1 and CDR2: GEAIGNYY and EKD. Trimming removed 3 bases from V and 1 base from J; junction bases left unmatched: 11. In DNA form, the CDR3 reads TGTGCCTGTGACGCGGTCTCCGGGGGATACTCCACCGATAAACTCATCTTT. This encodes CACDAVSGGYSTDKLIF.

This clone is medium-sized by share. The genes are TRDV2 and TRDJ1; 10 bases fit TRDD3. The V and J ends lost 6 bases and 3 bases, in that order; junction bases with no gene match: 15. This CDR3 region has 17 residues. Germline assignment: CDR1 GEAIGNYY and CDR2 EKD. CDR3 loop: CACSPLGDAGGSDKLIF. In DNA form, the CDR3 reads TGTGCCTGTTCCCCACTGGGGGATGCGGGGGGATCCGATAAACTCATCTTT.

Points on this clone: A much larger clone lies one base from this, so it may be a read error. Other DNA sequences from this sample encode an identical CDR3 as well. This chain links TRDV2 with TRDJ1; 9 positions agree with TRDD3. This CDR3 spans 15 amino acids. V dropped 3 bases and J dropped 2; count of bases not matched to a gene: 6. CDR1 is GEAIGNYY, CDR2 EKD, per germline. The chain's CDR3 is CACDLLGDPTDKLIF. The CDR3 DNA reads as TGTGCCTGTGACCTACTGGGGGACCCTACCGATAAACTCATCTTT.

The table lists this clone with a few counts. The DNA for the CDR3 is TGTGCTCTTGGGGAACTGGTCCCCCCCGCTCCCCCCGGTTGGTACACCGATAAACTCATCTTT. This sequence encodes CALGELVPPAPPGWYTDKLIF. This chain joins TRDV1 and TRDJ1; D uncertain. The CDR3 sequence is 21 residues long. Between the trimmed V and J ends, which lost 0 bases and 0 bases, there was a span of 26 bases. The germline gives CDR1 TSWWSYY, CDR2 QGS.